Listed below are T cell receptor beta chains from one sample, sequenced in a study of CD8+ T cells in alopecia areata. Sequenced by immunoSEQ multiplex PCR; TCRdb stores in-frame clones only, minus some. In the table there are about 200,000 clones, more than 45% of which are singletons. This sample comprised CD4+ T cells sorted from blood, obtained at week 24, from a patient treated with tofacitinib. These receptors all stem from a human donor with alopecia areata. Both conserved end residues are part of each CDR3. A D gene is named only where the DNA matches it firmly. The listing skips clone size in some rows; elsewhere it reads once, few, many or a size class.

>14|-|TRBV15|few|TRBJ2-7
TGTGCCACCAGCAGAGATTTACTCTCCTACGAGCAGTACTTC
CATSRDLLSYEQYF
>16|TRBD1|TRBV7-9|-|TRBJ1-1
TGTGCCAGCAGCTTAGGGACAGGGGCTTCGGACACTGAAGCTTTCTTT
CASSLGTGASDTEAFF
>14|-|TRBV11-1|-|TRBJ2-2
TGTGCCAGCAGCTTAGAGGAATTAGACGGGGAGCTGTTTTTT
CASSLEELDGELFF
>14|-|TRBV9|-|TRBJ2-2
TGTGCCAGCAGCGTAGAGGGGAACACCGGGGAGCTGTTTTTT
CASSVEGNTGELFF
>16|-|TRBV2|-|TRBJ2-4
TGTGCCAGCAGTGATCAGCGGAACATAGCCAAAAACATTCAGTACTTC
CASSDQRNIAKNIQYF
>15|TRBD2|TRBV4-2|-|TRBJ2-5
TGTGCCAGCAGCCAACGACTAGCGGAAGGAGAGACCCAGTACTTC
CASSQRLAEGETQYF
>16|-|TRBV7-7|few|TRBJ2-5
TGTGCCAGCACCCGAGGTGGAGGGAGGTTTCAAGAGACCCAGTACTTC
CASTRGGGRFQETQYF
>14|-|TRBV30|-|TRBJ1-2
TGTGCCTGGGCGGGACGGACCACGAACTATGGCTACACCTTC
CAWAGRTTNYGYTF
>16|-|TRBV11-1|-|TRBJ2-1
TGTGCCAGCAGCTCCCCACGGGGAGCGCTCAACAATGAGCAGTTCTTC
CASSSPRGALNNEQFF
>15|-|TRBV18|few|TRBJ1-4
TGTGCCAGCTCACCATTGGCAGGAACTAATGAAAAACTGTTTTTT
CASSPLAGTNEKLFF
>13|-|TRBV5-1|once|TRBJ2-5
TGCGCCAGCAGCTCCCGCGGAGGAGAGACCCAGTACTTC
CASSSRGGETQYF
>14|-|TRBV4-2|-|TRBJ2-7
TGTGCCAGCAGCCAAGACGGGGCTGGCTACGAGCAGTACTTC
CASSQDGAGYEQYF
>14|TRBD1|TRBV18|-|TRBJ2-5
TGTGCCAGCTCAGCCACAGGGGGCGAAGAGACCCAGTACTTC
CASSATGGEETQYF
>14|-|TRBV7-2|-|TRBJ2-5
TGTGCCAGCAGCTTATTCAGGCCCCAAGAGACCCAGTACTTC
CASSLFRPQETQYF
>13|-|TRBV29-1|-|TRBJ2-1
TGCAGCGTTCCCCTCGGCAGCTACAATGAGCAGTTCTTC
CSVPLGSYNEQFF
>17|-|TRBV5-6|-|TRBJ1-1
TGTGCCAGCAGCTTGGGGCAGGCCCCGGACCTCAACACTGAAGCTTTCTTT
CASSLGQAPDLNTEAFF
>12|-|TRBV5-1|-|TRBJ2-5
TGCGCCAGCAGCTTGGAGGGAGAGACCCAGTACTTC
CASSLEGETQYF
>17|TRBD2|TRBV5-6|-|TRBJ2-5
TGTGCCAGCAGCTCCTTGGTCCTAGCGGGGGACCAAGAGACCCAGTACTTC
CASSSLVLAGDQETQYF
>13|-|TRBV5-1|-|TRBJ2-5
TGCGCCAGCAGCTTGAACGGTGAAGAGACCCAGTACTTC
CASSLNGEETQYF
>11|-|TRBV6-5|few|TRBJ2-1
TGTGCCAGCAGTTACGAGCGGGAGCAGTTCTTC
CASSYEREQFF
>13|-|TRBV2|-|TRBJ1-1
TGTGCCAGCAATAATAGAGGGCAGGGAGAAGCTTTCTTT
CASNNRGQGEAFF
>16|-|TRBV25-1|-|TRBJ2-7
TGTGCCAGCAGTGAATGGGGCGGAAGTGCCTCCTACGAGCAGTACTTC
CASSEWGGSASYEQYF
>13|-|TRBV7-8|-|TRBJ1-2
TGTGCCAGCAGCTTAGGGTTAGGCCGGGGCTACACCTTC
CASSLGLGRGYTF
>14|-|TRBV25-1|-|TRBJ1-5
TGTGCCAGCAGTGGAGGAAATAGCAATCAGCCCCAGCATTTT
CASSGGNSNQPQHF
>13|-|TRBV4-3|-|TRBJ2-7
TGCGCCAGCAGCCAAGATAGACATAGGGAGCAGTACTTC
CASSQDRHREQYF
>14|-|TRBV5-1|-|TRBJ2-5
TGCGCCAGCAACCCTAGGGGGGTCCAAGAGACCCAGTACTTC
CASNPRGVQETQYF
>12|TRBD2|TRBV15|-|TRBJ2-5
TGTGCCACCAATCCGGGGGGAGAGACCCAGTACTTC
CATNPGGETQYF
>13|-|TRBV4-3|few|TRBJ2-3
TGCGCCAGCAGCCAGGACTTCACAGATACGCAGTATTTT
CASSQDFTDTQYF
>13|-|TRBV5-1|-|TRBJ2-5
TGCGCCAGCAGCTTGATGACTCAGGAGACCCAGTACTTC
CASSLMTQETQYF
>13|-|TRBV28|-|TRBJ1-2
TGTGCCAGCATCCCCCGGGGCAGGGATGGCTACACCTTC
CASIPRGRDGYTF
>11|-|TRBV7-3|-|TRBJ1-1
TGTGCCAGCAGCTTGGGAGGCCGAGCTTTCTTT
CASSLGGRAFF
>14|-|TRBV7-2|-|TRBJ2-2
TGTGCCACCGGGCGGCAGGGGTACACCGGGGAGCTGTTTTTT
CATGRQGYTGELFF
>13|-|TRBV2|once|TRBJ2-7
TGTGCCAGCGGACGACCAGGATCCTACGAGCAGTACTTC
CASGRPGSYEQYF
>13|-|TRBV5-1|-|TRBJ2-5
TGCGCCAGCAGCTTGTACAGCCAAGAGACCCAGTACTTC
CASSLYSQETQYF
>17|TRBD1|TRBV19|-|TRBJ1-5
TGTGCCAGTAGTAAGGGACAGGGGTCGTTGAGCAATCAGCCCCAGCATTTT
CASSKGQGSLSNQPQHF
>10|-|TRBV6-5|-|TRBJ2-5
TGTGCCAGCGGGGTGGAGACCCAGTACTTC
CASGVETQYF
>13|-|TRBV7-9|few|TRBJ2-7
TGTGCCACGTCGACGGTGCCGGGTTACGAGCAGTACTTC
CATSTVPGYEQYF
>13|TRBD1|TRBV7-2|-|TRBJ2-5
TGTGCCAGCAGCTGGGGACAGCAAGAGACCCAGTACTTC
CASSWGQQETQYF
>15|-|TRBV4-1|-|TRBJ1-5
TGCGCCAGCAGCCAAGATGGAAGTCCTCGGTGGCCCCAGCATTTT
CASSQDGSPRWPQHF